The 27 T cell receptor beta chains presented below share a single source sample, sequenced in a study of tumor T cells in aggressive B-cell lymphoma (dated by TCRdb to between 2016 and 2019). Library preparation used the immunoSEQ multiplex PCR assay. TCRdb took over this immuneACCESS table, retaining in-frame rearrangements with V and J assigned. Such tables are incomplete; in checked studies, under half of the missing clones stem from an unresolved V gene, and the remainder is unexplained. Present in this sample are roughly 9,900 clones, approximately 85% of which were seen just once. The ten largest account for approximately 4.3% of the sample. The specimen sequenced was tumor tissue. Receptors were obtained from an adult with diffuse large B cell lymphoma.

The chain uses TRBV6-5 and TRBJ1-5; TRBD1 is a possible D gene (6 bases). Trimming removed 6 bases at V and 6 bases at J, with 15 bases between. From germline, CDR1 is MNHEY and CDR2 SVGAGI. This CDR3 has 14 amino acids. DNA for the CDR3: TGTGCCAGCAGCCTCAACGTAGGGGGTCAGCCCCAGCATTTT. Its translation is CASSLNVGGQPQHF.

The chain carries TRBV4-2 and TRBJ2-1; 9 positions match TRBD2. Germline V gene sequence: CDR1 LGHNA, CDR2 YNFKEQ. V lost 4 bases, J lost 2 bases, and 12 bases stayed unmatched. The CDR3 extends over 18 amino acids. The CDR3 spells CASSPRASGNAAYNEQFF. The CDR3 coding sequence is TGTGCCAGCAGCCCAAGGGCTAGCGGGAACGCGGCCTACAATGAGCAGTTCTTC.

The chain is built from TRBV6-1 and TRBJ1-1; maybe TRBD1 (6 bases). The V and J ends lost 6 bases and 5 bases respectively, with 13 bases between them. Germline V gene sequence: CDR1 MNHNS, CDR2 SASEGT. The CDR3 totals 13 residues. CDR3 nucleotide sequence: TGTGCCAGCAGCTACAGGGACGAGACTGAAGCTTTCTTT. Residues: CASSYRDETEAFF.

J is TRBJ1-5 and V is TRBV19; the match to TRBD1 covers 8 bases. Germline assignment: CDR1 LNHDA and CDR2 SQIVND (reference sequence). The CDR3 covers 16 residues. With V trimmed by 3 bases and J by 6 bases, 10 bases remained unmatched. In DNA, the CDR3 is TGTGCCAGTAGTATTGAGAGGACAGGGATTGCTCAGCCCCAGCATTTT. Translated, it gives CASSIERTGIAQPQHF.

The rearrangement joins TRBV5-6 to TRBJ2-5; 13 bases align to TRBD2. The J call may be wrong; the DNA end is better matched by TRBJ2-7. CDR3 length: 15 amino acids. The germline CDR1 and CDR2 sequences are SGHDT and YYEEEE. The CDR3 is CASSLATSGRYEQYF. CDR3 nucleotides: TGTGCCAGCAGCTTGGCGACTAGCGGGAGGTACGAGCAGTACTTC.

This clone was seen a few times. The chain links TRBV18 to TRBJ2-3; 10 bases fit TRBD2. CDR1 is KGHSH, CDR2 LQKENI, per germline. J gave up 5 bases and V 4 bases, and 6 bases lay outside the gene matches. The CDR3 sequence is 15 residues long. CDR3 in DNA: TGTGCCAGCTCACTGGCTAGCGGGAGACGAGATACGCAGTATTTT. This gives the protein CASSLASGRRDTQYF.

The rearrangement links TRBV11-3 to TRBJ1-1; D perhaps matches TRBD1 (5 bases). Germline CDR1 reads SGHNT; CDR2 reads YENEEA. The CDR3 covers 13 residues. V dropped 3 bases and J dropped 3 bases, with 8 bases sitting between them. This CDR3 is CASSFGRDTEAFF. In DNA, the CDR3 is TGTGCCAGCAGCTTTGGCAGGGACACTGAAGCTTTCTTT.

This clone was found once. V gene TRBV5-4 combines with J gene TRBJ2-3; 10 nucleotides align to TRBD2. This CDR3 contains 15 residues. V shed 4 bases and J 1 base; nucleotides not matched to a gene: 3. Per the germline V gene, CDR1 is SGHNT and CDR2 is YYREEE (reference sequence). The CDR3 reads CASSLSGRGTDTQYF. In DNA form, the CDR3 reads TGTGCCAGCAGCCTGAGCGGGAGGGGCACAGATACGCAGTATTTT.

The chain joins TRBV6-5 to TRBJ2-3, with D perhaps matching TRBD2 (6 bases). V gave up 2 bases and J gave up 6 bases, with 15 bases separating them. Per the germline V gene, CDR1 is MNHEY and CDR2 is SVGAGI. The CDR3 is made up of 15 amino acids. Written as DNA, the CDR3 is TGTGCCAGCAGTTACCAGGGCGGGACCAGGGATACGCAGTATTTT. Amino acid sequence: CASSYQGGTRDTQYF.

The chain recombines TRBV29-1 with TRBJ2-7; D uncertain. Trimming took off 6 bases at V and 6 bases at J, with 6 bases between the two ends. CDR3 length equals 9 residues. Germline V lookup: CDR1 SQVTM, CDR2 ANQGSEA. The CDR3 spells CSVASEQYF. The CDR3 DNA reads TGCAGCGTGGCAAGCGAGCAGTACTTC.

CDR3 amino acids: CASSVTQNTGELFF. The CDR3 DNA sequence: TGTGCCAGCAGCGTAACTCAGAACACCGGGGAGCTGTTTTTT. This chain joins TRBV9 and TRBJ2-2; D is unresolved. CDR1 is SGDLS and CDR2 is YYNGEE in the germline V gene. This CDR3 spans 14 amino acids. V gave up 1 base and J gave up 1 base, with 5 bases separating them.

This clone was counted a few times. This chain links TRBV7-3 with TRBJ2-1, with a tentative D call TRBD2 (6 bases). This CDR3 comprises 17 residues. V gave up 1 base and J gave up 4 bases, with 17 bases separating them. Germline V gene data show CDR1 as SGHTA and CDR2 as FQGTGA. CDR3: CASSLRSGRSLYNEQFF. DNA for the CDR3: TGTGCCAGCAGCTTAAGGTCTGGGAGGTCCTTATACAATGAGCAGTTCTTC. Complete variable domain (other parts from reference TRBV7-3 and TRBJ2-1): GAGVSQTPSNKVTEKGKYVELRCDPISGHTALYWYRQSLGQGPEFLIYFQGTGAADDSGLPNDRFFAVRPEGSVSTLKIQRTERGDSAVYLCASSLRSGRSLYNEQFFGPGTRLTVL.

The gene calls are TRBV7-3 and TRBJ2-5; 14 bases map to TRBD2. With V trimmed by 5 bases and J by 7 bases, 3 bases remained unmatched. Germline V lookup: CDR1 SGHTA, CDR2 FQGTGA. This CDR3 is built from 14 residues. In nucleotides, the CDR3 is TGTGCCAGCAGCCCCGGGACTAGCGGGGGGACCCAGTACTTC. It is translated as CASSPGTSGGTQYF. Based on the CDR3 plus reference TRBV7-3 and TRBJ2-5, the full variable domain is GAGVSQTPSNKVTEKGKYVELRCDPISGHTALYWYRQSLGQGPEFLIYFQGTGAADDSGLPNDRFFAVRPEGSVSTLKIQRTERGDSAVYLCASSPGTSGGTQYFGPGTRLLVL.

The chain is built from TRBV7-3 and TRBJ2-2, with TRBD2 matching over 9 bases. The CDR3 is 16 amino acids. V shed 4 bases, J shed 0 bases, and the junction held 3 bases outside the gene matches. Per the germline V gene, CDR1 is SGHTA and CDR2 is FQGTGA. CDR3: CASSSKRGANTGELFF. In DNA form, the CDR3 reads TGTGCCAGCAGCTCCAAGCGGGGGGCGAACACCGGGGAGCTGTTTTTT.

The chain links TRBV4-3 to TRBJ1-1; 8 bases match TRBD1. CDR1 and CDR2 (germline): LGHNA, YSLEER. Trimming cost V 5 bases and J 6 bases; bases outside gene matches: 11. The CDR3 has 15 residues. CDR3 sequence reads: CASSFAGQVPSEAFF. Written as DNA, the CDR3 is TGCGCCAGCAGCTTTGCGGGACAGGTACCATCTGAAGCTTTCTTT.

This clone was recorded once. The genes are TRBV28 and TRBJ1-2, with 8 nucleotides matching TRBD1. The CDR3 runs 14 residues. V was clipped by 5 bases and J by 4 bases; unmatched bases: 6. The germline CDR1 and CDR2 sequences are MDHEN and SYDVKM. The CDR3 coding sequence is TGTGCCAGCAGTCCCCAAGGACAGGGCTATGGCTACACCTTC. Translated, it gives CASSPQGQGYGYTF.

The CDR3 loop reads CASSPSIGANYGYTF. CDR3 in DNA: TGTGCCAGCAGCCCCAGTATCGGAGCTAACTATGGCTACACCTTC. The rearrangement uses TRBV5-4 and TRBJ1-2, with D hard to call. CDR3 length: 15 residues. The germline V gene has CDR1 SGHNT and CDR2 YYREEE (reference sequence). Trimming shortened V by 4 bases and J by 0 bases, and 13 bases separated the two germline ends.

This chain links TRBV27 with TRBJ2-3; a weak D match, TRBD1 (6 bases). Trimming pared 1 base from V and 0 bases from J, leaving 14 bases between. The CDR3 runs to 17 residues. Germline CDR1 is MNHEY and CDR2 is SMNVEV (reference sequence). In nucleotides, the CDR3 is TGTGCCAGCAGTTTATTCTCCAGGGGCCCTAGCACAGATACGCAGTATTTT. Translated, it gives CASSLFSRGPSTDTQYF.

V and J are TRBV28 and TRBJ2-3; D call uncertain. Trimming cost V 5 bases and J 2 bases, with 14 bases left between them. The CDR3 covers 15 residues. Looked up from germline, CDR1 is MDHEN and CDR2 is SYDVKM. The CDR3 DNA sequence: TGTGCCAGCAGTACCACTCAGGATTCCACAGATACGCAGTATTTT. It specifies CASSTTQDSTDTQYF.

The chain has TRBV1 and TRBJ2-7; no check of the table's D call, TRBD1, against the DNA was made. TRBV1 is tagged as a pseudogene. This CDR3 region has 16 residues. As DNA, the CDR3 is TGCACCAGCAGCCAAAGTTTACCCCAGGGGGATCACGAGCAGTACTTC. It specifies CTSSQSLPQGDHEQYF.

The chain has TRBV7-9 and TRBJ2-1; 7 bases map to TRBD2. The V and J ends lost 2 bases and 4 bases, in that order; junction bases with no gene match: 5. Germline V gene lookup returns CDR1 SEHNR and CDR2 FQNEAQ (reference sequence). The length of the CDR3 is 15 residues. The CDR3 DNA is TGTGCCAGCAGCTTAAGGGGAGGGGCTTACAATGAGCAGTTCTTC. Amino acids: CASSLRGGAYNEQFF.

The chain is built from TRBV5-5 and TRBJ2-5; D gene unclear. The J call is in doubt because the DNA end fits TRBJ2-7 better. There are 13 residues in the CDR3. Germline V gives CDR1 SGHKS, CDR2 YYEKEE (reference sequence). The CDR3 reads CASSEYSSYEQYF. CDR3 coding DNA: TGTGCCAGCAGCGAATATAGCTCCTACGAGCAGTACTTC.

The chain joins TRBV5-5 to TRBJ1-4; TRBD1 agrees at 12 bases. With V trimmed by 4 bases and J by 8 bases, 9 bases remained unmatched. CDR1 and CDR2 from the germline V gene are SGHKS and YYEKEE (reference sequence). The length of the CDR3 is 16 residues. CDR3 sequence reads: CASSGGQGARSEKLFF. The CDR3 DNA is TGTGCCAGCAGCGGGGGACAGGGGGCTAGGAGCGAAAAACTGTTTTTT.

The chain has TRBV7-2 and TRBJ2-1, with TRBD2 matching 11 bases. Per germline, CDR1 SGHTA and CDR2 FQGNSA. The CDR3 is 16 amino acids. The V segment lost 4 bases and the J segment 13 bases; nucleotides outside the gene matches: 15. CDR3 in DNA: TGTGCCAGCAGCTATGATTTAGCGGGAGGGTCCGCGCGTCAGTTCTTC. Translation gives CASSYDLAGGSARQFF. Full variable domain (rest looked up from reference TRBV7-2 and TRBJ2-1): GAGVSQSPSNKVTEKGKDVELRCDPISGHTALYWYRQSLGQGLEFLIYFQGNSAPDKSGLPSDRFSAERTGGSVSTLTIQRTQQEDSAVYLCASSYDLAGGSARQFFGPGTRLTVL.

The CDR3 nucleotides are TGTGCCAGCAGTTTAGAGGCTAGCGTGGTCTCCTACGAGCAGTACTTC. Its protein is CASSLEASVVSYEQYF. The gene calls are TRBV28 and TRBJ2-7, with D tentatively TRBD2 (6 bases). CDR3 size: 16 residues. Germline-derived CDR1 and CDR2 are MDHEN and SYDVKM. Trimming stripped 2 bases from V and 0 bases from J, with 14 bases between.

J is TRBJ2-7 and V is TRBV21-1; TRBD1 reflects the table's D call only, with no check against the DNA. TRBV21-1 counts as a pseudogene. This CDR3 has 16 residues. This CDR3 reads CASSKDAGQGDDEQYF. The CDR3 bases are TGTGCCAGCAGCAAAGATGCGGGACAGGGGGATGACGAGCAGTACTTC.

The V and J genes are TRBV5-1 and TRBJ2-5; TRBD2 is a possible D gene (6 bases). The germline V gene encodes CDR1 SGHRS and CDR2 YFSETQ. CDR3 length: 15 residues. Trimming took 4 bases from V and 3 from J, leaving 16 bases between them. CDR3 sequence reads: CASSDEGGGEETQYF. CDR3 sequence (DNA): TGCGCCAGCAGCGATGAAGGCGGAGGGGAAGAGACCCAGTACTTC.